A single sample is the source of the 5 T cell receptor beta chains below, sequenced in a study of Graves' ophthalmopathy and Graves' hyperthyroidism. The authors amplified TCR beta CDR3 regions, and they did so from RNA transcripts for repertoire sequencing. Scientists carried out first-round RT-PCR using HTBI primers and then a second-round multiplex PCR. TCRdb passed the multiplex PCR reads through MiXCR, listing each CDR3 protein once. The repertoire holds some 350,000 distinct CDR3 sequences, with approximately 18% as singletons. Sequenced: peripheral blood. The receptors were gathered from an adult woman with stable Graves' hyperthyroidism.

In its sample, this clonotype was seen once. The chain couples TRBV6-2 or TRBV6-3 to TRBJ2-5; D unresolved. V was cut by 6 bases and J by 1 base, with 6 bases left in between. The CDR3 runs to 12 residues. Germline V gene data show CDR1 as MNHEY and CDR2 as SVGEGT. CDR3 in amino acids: CASSYTQETQYF. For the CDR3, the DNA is TGTGCCAGCAGCTACACCCAAGAGACCCAGTACTTC.

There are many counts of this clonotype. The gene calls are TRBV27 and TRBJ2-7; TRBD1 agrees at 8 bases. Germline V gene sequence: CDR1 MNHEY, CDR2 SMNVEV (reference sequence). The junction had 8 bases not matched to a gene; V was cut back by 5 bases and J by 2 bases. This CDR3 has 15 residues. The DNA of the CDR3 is TGTGCCAGCAGTCCATCCGGGACAGGCACCTACGAGCAGTACTTC. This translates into CASSPSGTGTYEQYF.

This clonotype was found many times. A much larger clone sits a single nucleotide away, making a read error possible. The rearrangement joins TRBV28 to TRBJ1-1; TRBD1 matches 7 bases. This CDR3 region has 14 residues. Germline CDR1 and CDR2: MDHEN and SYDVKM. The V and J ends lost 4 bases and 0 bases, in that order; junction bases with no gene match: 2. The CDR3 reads CASSYRGVNTEAFF. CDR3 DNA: TGTGCCAGCAGTTACAGGGGTGTGAACACTGAAGCTTTCTTT. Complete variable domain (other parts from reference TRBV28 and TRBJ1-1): DVKVTQSSRYLVKRTGEKVFLECVQDMDHENMFWYRQDPGLGLRLIYFSYDVKMKEKGDIPEGYSVSREKKERFSLILESASTNQTSMYLCASSYRGVNTEAFFGQGTRLTVV.

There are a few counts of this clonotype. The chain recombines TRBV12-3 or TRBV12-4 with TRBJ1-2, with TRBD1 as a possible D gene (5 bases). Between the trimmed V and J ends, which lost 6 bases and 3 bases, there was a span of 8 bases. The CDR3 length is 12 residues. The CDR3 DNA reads TGTGCCAGCAGAGACAGTTACTATGGCTACACCTTC. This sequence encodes CASRDSYYGYTF.

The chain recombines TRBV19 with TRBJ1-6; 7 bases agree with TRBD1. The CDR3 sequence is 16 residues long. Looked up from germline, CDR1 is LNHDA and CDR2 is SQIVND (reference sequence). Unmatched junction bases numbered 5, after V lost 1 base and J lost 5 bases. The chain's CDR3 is CASSIAPTGHNSPLHF. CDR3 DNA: TGTGCCAGTAGTATAGCCCCGACAGGGCATAATTCACCCCTCCACTTT.